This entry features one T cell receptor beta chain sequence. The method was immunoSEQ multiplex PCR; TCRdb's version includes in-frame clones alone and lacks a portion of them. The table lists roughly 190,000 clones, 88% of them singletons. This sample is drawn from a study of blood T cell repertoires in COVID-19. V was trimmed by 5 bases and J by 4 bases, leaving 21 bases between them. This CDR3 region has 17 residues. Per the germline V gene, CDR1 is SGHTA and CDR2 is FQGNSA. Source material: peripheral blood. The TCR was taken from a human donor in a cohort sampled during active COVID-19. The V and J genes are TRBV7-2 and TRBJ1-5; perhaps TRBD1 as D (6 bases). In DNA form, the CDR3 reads TGTGCCAGCAGCCCTATTATGGGGGCTGGAGTAAATCAGCCCCAGCATTTT. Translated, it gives CASSPIMGAGVNQPQHF.